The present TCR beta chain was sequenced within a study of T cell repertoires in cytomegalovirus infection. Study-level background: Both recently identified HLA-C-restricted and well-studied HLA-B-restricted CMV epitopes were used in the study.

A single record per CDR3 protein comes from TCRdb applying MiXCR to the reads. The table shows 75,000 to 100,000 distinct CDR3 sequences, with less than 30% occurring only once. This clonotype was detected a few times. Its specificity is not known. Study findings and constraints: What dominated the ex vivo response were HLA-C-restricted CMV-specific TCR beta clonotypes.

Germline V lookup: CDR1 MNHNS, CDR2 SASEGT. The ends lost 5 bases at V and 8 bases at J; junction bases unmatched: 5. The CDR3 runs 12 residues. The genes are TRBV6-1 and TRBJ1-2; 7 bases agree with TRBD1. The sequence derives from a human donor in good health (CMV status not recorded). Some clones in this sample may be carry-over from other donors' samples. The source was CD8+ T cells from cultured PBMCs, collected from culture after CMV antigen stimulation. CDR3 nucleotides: TGTGCCAGCAGTCCAGGGGGACGGGGCTACACCTTC. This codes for CASSPGGRGYTF.